This T cell receptor (beta chain) stems from a study of cytomegalovirus exposure and HLA in healthy donors. Study conclusions and caveats: Sequencing artifact likely explains a cluster of highly shared sequence variants. Earlier results showed most TCR beta V segments being productive about 87% or about 30% of the time.

For this clone: As yet, its antigen is unknown.

Researchers ran the PCR with 60 Vbeta and 13 Jbeta primers. Only in-frame clones appear in the TCRdb table, and some are missing; sequencing was by immunoSEQ multiplex PCR. The sample carries about 180,000 clones, roughly four fifths recorded once. CDR3 length: 16 amino acids. Germline CDR1 and CDR2: SGDLS and YYNGEE. The V gene lost 4 bases and the J gene lost 0 bases, with 15 bases spanning the gap. This TCR derives from a woman in her 50s in good health and CMV-seronegative. J is TRBJ2-3 and V is TRBV9, with D perhaps TRBD1 (6 bases). The specimen was PBMCs. The CDR3: CASSYLQGTSTDTQYF. CDR3 nucleotides: TGTGCCAGCAGCTATCTACAGGGAACTAGCACAGATACGCAGTATTTT. Full variable domain (remainder filled in from reference TRBV9 and TRBJ2-3): DSGVTQTPKHLITATGQRVTLRCSPRSGDLSVYWYQQSLDQGLQFLIQYYNGEERAKGNILERFSAQQFPDLHSELNLSSLELGDSALYFCASSYLQGTSTDTQYFGPGTRLTVL.